This entry lists 23 T cell receptor beta chains sequenced from one sample in a study of cytotoxic CD8 clonotypes in ibrutinib-treated CLL. The table came from immunoSEQ multiplex PCR; TCRdb's copy has only in-frame clones and leaves some out. Here the sample spans tens of thousands of clones, over 65% being singletons. Sequenced here: PBMCs, sampled after 24 months of ibrutinib treatment. These receptors all stem from a human donor with chronic lymphocytic leukemia.

This chain links TRBV7-9 with TRBJ2-7; 9 bases fit TRBD1. Germline V gene data show CDR1 as SEHNR and CDR2 as FQNEAQ (reference sequence). With 0 bases clipped from V and 1 base from J, the junction kept 7 bases outside the gene matches. The CDR3 sequence is 17 residues long. The CDR3 coding sequence is TGTGCCAGCAGCTTAGCAGGAATGGGACAGGGATCCTACGAGCAGTACTTC. It translates to CASSLAGMGQGSYEQYF.

This chain joins TRBV6-6 and TRBJ1-2, with D possibly TRBD1 on 5 matching bases. The V end was cut by 10 bases, the J end by 4 bases, with 13 bases between. CDR1 and CDR2 (germline): MNHNY, SVGAGI (reference sequence). The CDR3 loop spans 12 amino acids. CDR3 in DNA: TGTGCCACCTCGACAGAAGCCTATGGCTACACCTTC. It translates to CATSTEAYGYTF.

This clone has a handful of counts. This rearrangement joins TRBV28 to TRBJ2-1, with TRBD1 as a possible D gene (5 bases). The CDR3 is 11 residues long. Germline-derived CDR1 and CDR2 are MDHEN and SYDVKM. The V gene lost 3 bases and the J gene lost 8 bases, with 5 bases spanning the gap. The CDR3 sequence is CASSLGHEQFF. The CDR3 nucleotides read TGTGCCAGCAGTTTGGGGCATGAGCAGTTCTTC.

This clone is classed as medium-sized. J is TRBJ2-1 and V is TRBV4-3, with a tentative D call TRBD2 (6 bases). V lost 0 bases to trimming and J lost 5 bases, with 20 bases between them. Germline V gene sequence: CDR1 LGHNA, CDR2 YSLEER. The CDR3 spans 18 residues. The DNA of the CDR3 is TGCGCCAGCAGCCAAGATCTTCAGGAGGGCCTGTTGGACAATGAGCAGTTCTTC. It encodes CASSQDLQEGLLDNEQFF.

This clone has just a few counts. The rearrangement joins TRBV2 to TRBJ2-5; D gene uncertain. This CDR3 region has 11 residues. V shed 4 bases and J shed 4 bases, with 4 bases lying between them. From germline, CDR1 is SNHLY and CDR2 FYNNEI. CDR3 in amino acids: CASSVGETQYF. CDR3 DNA sequence: TGTGCCAGCAGTGTAGGAGAGACCCAGTACTTC.

The chain carries TRBV7-3 and TRBJ2-1; D gene uncertain. This CDR3 spans 15 amino acids. Germline CDR1 is SGHTA and CDR2 is FQGTGA. Trimming left V 2 bases short and J 0 bases short, with 8 bases between. The CDR3 nucleotides read TGTGCCAGCAGCTTAGGACCGAGCTCCTACAATGAGCAGTTCTTC. This translates into CASSLGPSSYNEQFF.

This chain links TRBV6-5 with TRBJ2-7; 8 nucleotides agree with TRBD2. The germline gives CDR1 MNHEY, CDR2 SVGAGI. The trim removed 3 bases at V and 6 bases at J, leaving 10 bases unmatched. CDR3 length: 15 residues. The CDR3 DNA sequence: TGTGCCAGCAGTTATCTCCCAACGGGAGGGGGCGAGCAGTACTTC. Amino acid sequence: CASSYLPTGGGEQYF.

This clone was detected once. The chain combines TRBV30 with TRBJ2-2; a possible D gene is TRBD1 (7 bases). The CDR3 is made up of 15 amino acids. Germline values: CDR1 GTSNPN, CDR2 SVGIG (reference sequence). Trimming left V 7 bases short and J 5 bases short, with 20 bases between. For the CDR3, the DNA is TGTGCCTCGATAGGGGGGACAGTCCCAACCGGGGAGCTGTTTTTT. Translated, it gives CASIGGTVPTGELFF.

This sequence joins TRBV13 and TRBJ1-3; unclear D gene. The germline V gene encodes CDR1 PRHDT and CDR2 FYEKMQ (reference sequence). The CDR3 is made up of 17 amino acids. Trimming cost V 3 bases and J 1 base, with 16 bases left between them. Written as DNA, the CDR3 is TGTGCCAGCAGCTTCAGATCTTCAGGTGTTTCTGGAAACACCATATATTTT. Its protein is CASSFRSSGVSGNTIYF.

This chain connects TRBV7-8 to TRBJ2-7, with 7 bases matching TRBD1. Trimming cost V 2 bases and J 1 base; bases outside gene matches: 8. The CDR3 length is 16 residues. CDR1 is SGHVS and CDR2 is FQNEAQ in the germline V gene. The CDR3 region has the DNA TGTGCCAGCAGCTTAAGACAGGGCAGAAATTCCTACGAGCAGTACTTC. It translates to CASSLRQGRNSYEQYF.

The table lists this clone with a few counts. The chain combines TRBV4-1 with TRBJ1-2; D possibly corresponds to TRBD1 (6 bases). The ends were cut back, 2 bases at V and 0 bases at J, with 13 bases in the middle. Per germline, CDR1 MGHRA and CDR2 YSYEKL. The CDR3 runs to 16 residues. As DNA, the CDR3 is TGCGCCAGCAGCCAATCGCCGACAGGTTCTAACTATGGCTACACCTTC. Its translation is CASSQSPTGSNYGYTF.

The CDR3 DNA follows: TGTGCCAGCAGGGCGCAGGGACTTCGCGAGCAGTACTTC. This sequence encodes CASRAQGLREQYF. This chain connects TRBV6-5 to TRBJ2-7, with D perhaps matching TRBD2 (6 bases). Germline assignment: CDR1 MNHEY and CDR2 SVGAGI. This CDR3 region has 13 residues. Trimming removed 6 bases from V and 6 bases from J, with 15 bases in between.

This chain uses TRBV10-3 with TRBJ2-5; D ambiguous. The CDR3 is made up of 12 amino acids. V lost 4 bases and J lost 3, with 6 bases in between. Germline V gene lookup returns CDR1 ENHRY and CDR2 SYGVKD. The CDR3 sequence is CAISVSEETQYF. Here the CDR3 DNA reads TGTGCCATCAGTGTCAGTGAAGAGACCCAGTACTTC.

The rearrangement uses TRBV5-1 and TRBJ2-3; no definite D call. The V end lost 0 bases, the J end lost 0 bases, and 8 bases lay between the germline ends. The CDR3 has 15 amino acids. Germline V gene lookup returns CDR1 SGHRS and CDR2 YFSETQ. Written as DNA, the CDR3 is TGCGCCAGCAGCTTGGTTCAGCCTAGCACAGATACGCAGTATTTT. It encodes CASSLVQPSTDTQYF. Looking up the rest from reference TRBV5-1 and TRBJ2-3 gives the full variable domain: KAGVTQTPRYLIKTRGQQVTLSCSPISGHRSVSWYQQTPGQGLQFLFEYFSETQRNKGNFPGRFSGRQFSNSRSEMNVSTLELGDSALYLCASSLVQPSTDTQYFGPGTRLTVL.

This rearrangement joins TRBV19 to TRBJ1-2; 9 bases map to TRBD1. V shed 6 bases, J shed 0 bases, and the junction held 11 bases outside the gene matches. CDR3 length: 17 residues. Germline V gene lookup returns CDR1 LNHDA and CDR2 SQIVND (reference sequence). The CDR3 spells CASSRHRDRDSNYGYTF. CDR3 DNA sequence: TGTGCCAGTAGCCGCCACCGGGACAGGGATTCTAACTATGGCTACACCTTC.

The rearrangement links TRBV5-1 to TRBJ1-3; D gene ambiguous. V was trimmed by 4 bases and J by 4 bases, leaving 12 bases between them. The V gene's germline CDR1 is SGHRS and CDR2 YFSETQ. The CDR3 covers 14 residues. This chain's CDR3 is CASSPGGSGNTIYF. CDR3 nucleotide sequence: TGCGCCAGCAGCCCGGGAGGGTCCGGAAACACCATATATTTT. The full variable domain, its missing parts supplied by reference TRBV5-1 and TRBJ1-3, is KAGVTQTPRYLIKTRGQQVTLSCSPISGHRSVSWYQQTPGQGLQFLFEYFSETQRNKGNFPGRFSGRQFSNSRSEMNVSTLELGDSALYLCASSPGGSGNTIYFGEGSWLTVV.

This clone occurred once. The chain is built from TRBV5-1 and TRBJ2-3; D could derive from TRBD1 or TRBD2 (6 bases each). CDR1 is SGHRS, CDR2 YFSETQ, per germline. CDR3 length equals 15 residues. The V end lost 3 bases, the J end lost 2 bases, and 13 bases lay between the germline ends. As DNA, the CDR3 is TGCGCCAGCAGCTCCGGAGGGACACTCACAGATACGCAGTATTTT. Translating it yields CASSSGGTLTDTQYF.

A single count supports this clone. The chain combines TRBV28 with TRBJ2-7, with TRBD1 identical over 8 bases. Germline trimming cut 6 bases from V and 6 bases from J; bases unmatched to any gene: 7. Germline values: CDR1 MDHEN, CDR2 SYDVKM. This CDR3 contains 13 residues. CDR3 loop: CASRLDRAGEQYF. The CDR3 bases are TGTGCCAGCAGGCTGGACAGGGCGGGCGAGCAGTACTTC.

This clone has only one observation. Other DNA sequences in the sample encode the same CDR3. The chain couples TRBV9 to TRBJ2-5; D unclear. V lost 0 bases to trimming and J lost 2 bases, with 5 bases between them. Germline V gives CDR1 SGDLS, CDR2 YYNGEE. The CDR3 has 13 residues. The CDR3 reads CASSVGPQETQYF. In DNA form, the CDR3 reads TGTGCCAGCAGCGTAGGGCCACAAGAGACCCAGTACTTC.

The V and J genes are TRBV6-6 and TRBJ1-2; TRBD1 agrees at 7 bases. Unmatched junction bases numbered 6, after V lost 0 bases and J lost 8 bases. Germline loops: CDR1 MNHNY, CDR2 SVGAGI (reference sequence). The CDR3 covers 14 residues. DNA for the CDR3: TGTGCCAGCAGTTACTCGAACAGGGGAGGGGGCTACACCTTC. Protein sequence: CASSYSNRGGGYTF.

This clone was detected only a few times. The genes are TRBV2 and TRBJ2-7; D not certain. Trimming pared 5 bases from V and 0 bases from J, leaving 11 bases between. CDR1 and CDR2 from the germline V gene are SNHLY and FYNNEI. This CDR3 is 14 amino acids long. Here the CDR3 DNA reads TGTGCCAGCAGTACTTGGCGGAGCTCCTACGAGCAGTACTTC. It codes for CASSTWRSSYEQYF.

V is TRBV28 and J is TRBJ2-1, with D unresolved. The CDR3 runs 14 residues. The V end lost 3 bases, the J end lost 2 bases, and 8 bases lay between the germline ends. Germline lookup yields CDR1 MDHEN and CDR2 SYDVKM. Here the CDR3 reads CASSFPQTYNEQFF. The CDR3 nucleotides are TGTGCCAGCAGTTTTCCGCAGACCTACAATGAGCAGTTCTTC. Using reference TRBV28 and TRBJ2-1 for the parts outside the CDR3, the full variable domain is DVKVTQSSRYLVKRTGEKVFLECVQDMDHENMFWYRQDPGLGLRLIYFSYDVKMKEKGDIPEGYSVSREKKERFSLILESASTNQTSMYLCASSFPQTYNEQFFGPGTRLTVL.

This clone was observed once. The chain recombines TRBV7-3 with TRBJ2-1, with 7 bases lining up with TRBD2. This CDR3 is built from 15 residues. The germline gives CDR1 SGHTA, CDR2 FQGTGA. Trimming took 5 bases from V and 6 from J; bases not matched to a gene: 10. The CDR3 is CASSLAGGRFNEQFF. In DNA form, the CDR3 reads TGTGCCAGCAGCCTGGCCGGCGGGAGATTCAATGAGCAGTTCTTC.